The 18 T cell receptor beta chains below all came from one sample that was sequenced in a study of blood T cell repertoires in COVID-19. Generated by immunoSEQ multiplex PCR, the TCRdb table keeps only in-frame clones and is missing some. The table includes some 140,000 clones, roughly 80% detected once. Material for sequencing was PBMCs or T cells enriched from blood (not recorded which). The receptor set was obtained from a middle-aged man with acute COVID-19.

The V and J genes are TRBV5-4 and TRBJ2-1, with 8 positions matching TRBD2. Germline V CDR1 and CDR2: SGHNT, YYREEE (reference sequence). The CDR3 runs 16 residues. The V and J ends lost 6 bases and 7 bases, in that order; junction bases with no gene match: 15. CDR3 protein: CASNTGYGGAKNEQFF. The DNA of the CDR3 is TGTGCCAGCAATACTGGGTACGGGGGGGCCAAGAATGAGCAGTTCTTC.

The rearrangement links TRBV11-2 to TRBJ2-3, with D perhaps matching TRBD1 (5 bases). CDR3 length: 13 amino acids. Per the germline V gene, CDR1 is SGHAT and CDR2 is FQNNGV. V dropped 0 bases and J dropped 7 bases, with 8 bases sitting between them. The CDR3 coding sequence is TGTGCCAGCAGCTTAGACAGGGATCATACGCAGTATTTT. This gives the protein CASSLDRDHTQYF. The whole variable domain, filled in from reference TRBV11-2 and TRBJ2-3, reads EAGVAQSPRYKIIEKRQSVAFWCNPISGHATLYWYQQILGQGPKLLIQFQNNGVVDDSQLPKDRFSAERLKGVDSTLKIQPAKLEDSAVYLCASSLDRDHTQYFGPGTRLTVL.

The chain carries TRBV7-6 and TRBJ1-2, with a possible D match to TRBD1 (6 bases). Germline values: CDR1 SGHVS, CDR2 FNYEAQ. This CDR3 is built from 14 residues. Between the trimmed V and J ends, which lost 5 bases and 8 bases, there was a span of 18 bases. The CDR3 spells CASSPRRPGEGYTF. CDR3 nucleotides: TGTGCCAGCAGCCCAAGGAGGCCAGGGGAAGGCTACACCTTC. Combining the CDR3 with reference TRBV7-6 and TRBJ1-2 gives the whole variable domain GAGVSQSPRYKVTKRGQDVALRCDPISGHVSLYWYRQALGQGPEFLTYFNYEAQQDKSGLPNDRFSAERPEGSISTLTIQRTEQRDSAMYRCASSPRRPGEGYTFGSGTRLTVV.

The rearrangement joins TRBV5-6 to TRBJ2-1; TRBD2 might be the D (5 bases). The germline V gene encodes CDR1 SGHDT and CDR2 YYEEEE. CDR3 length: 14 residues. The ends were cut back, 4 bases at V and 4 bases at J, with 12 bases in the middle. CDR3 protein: CASSPRTQYNEQFF. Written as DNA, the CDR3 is TGTGCCAGCAGCCCGAGGACTCAATACAATGAGCAGTTCTTC.

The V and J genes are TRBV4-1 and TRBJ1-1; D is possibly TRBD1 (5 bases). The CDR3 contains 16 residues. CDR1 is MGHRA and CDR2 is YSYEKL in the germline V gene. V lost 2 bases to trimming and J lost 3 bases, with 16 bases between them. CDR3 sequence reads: CASSQSSRGGDTEAFF. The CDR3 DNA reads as TGCGCCAGCAGCCAATCGTCGCGTGGAGGGGACACTGAAGCTTTCTTT.

The CDR3 coding sequence is TGCGCCAGCCGACCCTTTGGACAGACCGAAAAACTGTTTTTT. Translating gives CASRPFGQTEKLFF. The chain uses TRBV4-1 and TRBJ1-4; tentative D call: TRBD1 (6 bases). The germline V and J ends were trimmed by 8 bases and 8 bases, with 18 bases remaining between them. The CDR3 has 14 residues. The V gene's germline CDR1 is MGHRA and CDR2 YSYEKL.

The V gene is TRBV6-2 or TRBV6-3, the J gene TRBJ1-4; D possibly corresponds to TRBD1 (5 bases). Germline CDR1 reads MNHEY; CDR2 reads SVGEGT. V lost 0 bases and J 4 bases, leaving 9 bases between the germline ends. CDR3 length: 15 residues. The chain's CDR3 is CASSYSRQSNEKLFF. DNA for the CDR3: TGTGCCAGCAGTTACTCCCGACAGAGTAATGAAAAACTGTTTTTT.

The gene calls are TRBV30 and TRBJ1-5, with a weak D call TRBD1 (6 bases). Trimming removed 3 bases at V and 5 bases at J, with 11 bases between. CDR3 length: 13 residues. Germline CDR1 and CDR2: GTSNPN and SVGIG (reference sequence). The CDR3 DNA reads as TGTGCCTGGAGCGCTGGGGGCCATCAGCCCCAGCATTTT. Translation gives CAWSAGGHQPQHF.

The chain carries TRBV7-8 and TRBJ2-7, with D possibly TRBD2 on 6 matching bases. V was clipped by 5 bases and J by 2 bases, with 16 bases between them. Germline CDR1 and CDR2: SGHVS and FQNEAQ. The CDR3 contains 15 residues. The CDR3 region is CASSISSASTYEQYF. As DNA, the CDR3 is TGTGCCAGCAGCATATCTAGCGCTTCCACCTACGAGCAGTACTTC.

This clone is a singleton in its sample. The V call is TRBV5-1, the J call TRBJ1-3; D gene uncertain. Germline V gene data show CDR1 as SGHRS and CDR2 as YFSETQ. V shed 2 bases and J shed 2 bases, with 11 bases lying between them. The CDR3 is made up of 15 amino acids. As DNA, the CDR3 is TGCGCCAGCAGCTTAGAGGGCGGAACTGGAAACACCATATATTTT. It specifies CASSLEGGTGNTIYF.

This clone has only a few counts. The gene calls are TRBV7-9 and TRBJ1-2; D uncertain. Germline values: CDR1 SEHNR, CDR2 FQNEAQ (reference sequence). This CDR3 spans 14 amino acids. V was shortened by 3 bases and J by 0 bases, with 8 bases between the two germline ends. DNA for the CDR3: TGTGCCAGCAGCTTGGGCAAAGCTAACTATGGCTACACCTTC. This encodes CASSLGKANYGYTF.

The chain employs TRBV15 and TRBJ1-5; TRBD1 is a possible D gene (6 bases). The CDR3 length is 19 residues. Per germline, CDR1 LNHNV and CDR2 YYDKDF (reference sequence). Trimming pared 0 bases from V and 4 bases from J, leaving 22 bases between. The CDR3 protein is CATSRDPPEQGRSNQPQHF. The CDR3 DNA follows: TGTGCCACCAGCAGAGACCCCCCGGAACAGGGAAGGTCAAATCAGCCCCAGCATTTT.

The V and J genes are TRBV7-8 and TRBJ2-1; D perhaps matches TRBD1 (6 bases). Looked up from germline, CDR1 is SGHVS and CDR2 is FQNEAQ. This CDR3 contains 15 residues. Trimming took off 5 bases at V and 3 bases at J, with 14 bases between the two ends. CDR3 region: CASSKGQDFYNEQFF. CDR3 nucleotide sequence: TGTGCCAGCAGCAAGGGACAAGACTTCTACAATGAGCAGTTCTTC. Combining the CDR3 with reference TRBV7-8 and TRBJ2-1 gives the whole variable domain GAGVSQSPRYKVAKRGQDVALRCDPISGHVSLFWYQQALGQGPEFLTYFQNEAQLDKSGLPSDRFFAERPEGSVSTLKIQRTQQEDSAVYLCASSKGQDFYNEQFFGPGTRLTVL.

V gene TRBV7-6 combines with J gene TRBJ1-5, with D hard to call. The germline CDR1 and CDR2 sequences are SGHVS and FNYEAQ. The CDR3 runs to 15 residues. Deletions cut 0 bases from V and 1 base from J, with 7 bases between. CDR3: CASSLAGNSNQPQHF. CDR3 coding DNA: TGTGCCAGCAGCTTAGCCGGGAACAGCAATCAGCCCCAGCATTTT.

The CDR3 DNA is TGTGCCACCAGTGACTCCAGGGGGCGAGGGGAAAAACTGTTTTTT. This sequence encodes CATSDSRGRGEKLFF. The chain couples TRBV24-1 to TRBJ1-4, with 8 nucleotides matching TRBD1. CDR3 length: 15 amino acids. Trimming removed 4 bases from V and 8 bases from J; junction bases left unmatched: 8. CDR1 KGHDR and CDR2 SFDVKD come from the germline V gene.

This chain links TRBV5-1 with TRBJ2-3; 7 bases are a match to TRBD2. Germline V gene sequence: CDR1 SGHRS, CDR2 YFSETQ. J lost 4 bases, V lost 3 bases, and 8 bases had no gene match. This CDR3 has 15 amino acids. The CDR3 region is CASSSGPGGPDTQYF. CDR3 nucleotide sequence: TGCGCCAGCAGCTCGGGGCCGGGAGGCCCAGATACGCAGTATTTT.

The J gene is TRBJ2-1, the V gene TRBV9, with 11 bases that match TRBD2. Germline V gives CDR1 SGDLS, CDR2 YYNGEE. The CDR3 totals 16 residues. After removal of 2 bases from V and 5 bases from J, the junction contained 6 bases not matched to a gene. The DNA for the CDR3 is TGTGCCAGCAGCGTTAGCGGGAGGGCCTCGGACAATGAGCAGTTCTTC. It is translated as CASSVSGRASDNEQFF.

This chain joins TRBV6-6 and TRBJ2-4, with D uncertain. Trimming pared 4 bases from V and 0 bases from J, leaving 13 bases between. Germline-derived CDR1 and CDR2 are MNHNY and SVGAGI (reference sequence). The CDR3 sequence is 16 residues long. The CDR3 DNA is TGTGCCAGCAGTTCCCCCGACTTGATAGCCAAAAACATTCAGTACTTC. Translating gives CASSSPDLIAKNIQYF.